The 7 T cell receptor beta chains below come from one sample, sequenced in a study of T cells in women clearing cervical HPV infection. The method was immunoSEQ multiplex PCR; TCRdb's version includes in-frame clones alone and lacks a portion of them. The sample data list about 36,000 clones. The material sequenced was blood buffy coat. The receptors stem from a woman between 18 and 70 years old with a cervical HPV16 infection that either progressed to CIN3+ or cleared (not recorded which).

Comments on this clone: The read ends 3 residues early relative to the CDR3; the germline J gene fills the gap. The V and J genes are TRBV2 and TRBJ2-1, with TRBD2 matching over 9 bases. The CDR3 spans 15 residues. Germline CDR1 is SNHLY and CDR2 is FYNNEI. V lost 5 bases to trimming and J lost 7 bases; unmatched junction nucleotides: 9. CDR3 DNA, as far as it was read: TGTGCCAGCAGTTCACTAGCGGGCTGGGGGAATGAG. It is translated as CASSSLAGWGNE. The complete CDR3 sequence is CASSSLAGWGNEQFF.

With respect to this clone: From the germline J gene comes the end of the CDR3, since the read stops 3 residues before it. This chain uses TRBV6-2 or TRBV6-3 with TRBJ2-5; TRBD2 matches at 7 bases. This CDR3 contains 16 residues. Germline trimming cut 5 bases from V and 3 bases from J; bases unmatched to any gene: 12. In germline, CDR1 is MNHEY, CDR2 SVGEGT. The chain's CDR3 is CASSALTSRRKETQYF. The CDR3 DNA, read in part, is TGTGCCAGCAGTGCTCTGACTAGCCGTCGTAAAGAGACC.

About this clone itself: Sequencing ends 3 residues short of the CDR3 end; the germline J gene provides the rest. V gene TRBV19 combines with J gene TRBJ2-7; D is uncertain. V was trimmed by 5 bases and J by 3 bases, leaving 11 bases between them. CDR1 LNHDA and CDR2 SQIVND come from the germline V gene (reference sequence). The CDR3 spans 13 residues. Partial CDR3 DNA: TGTGCCAGTAGTCAAACTCTAGGCTACGAG. This sequence encodes CASSQTLGYE. The whole CDR3 sequence is CASSQTLGYEQYF. The whole variable domain, remainder taken from reference TRBV19 and TRBJ2-7, is DGGITQSPKYLFRKEGQNVTLSCEQNLNHDAMYWYRQDPGQGLRLIYYSQIVNDFQKGDIAEGYSVSREKKESFPLTVTSAQKNPTAFYLCASSQTLGYEQYFGPGTRLTVT.

Comment on this clone: From the germline J gene comes the end of the CDR3, since the read stops 3 residues before it. This sequence joins TRBV12-5 and TRBJ1-5; TRBD1 aligns across 7 bases. This CDR3 has 14 amino acids. J was trimmed by 3 bases and V by 6 bases; bases with no gene match: 5. Germline lookup yields CDR1 LGHNT and CDR2 FRNRAP. The sequenced CDR3 bases are TGTGCTAGTGGCCGGGACAGCGACAATCAGCCC. Translation: CASGRDSDNQP. The entire CDR3 is CASGRDSDNQPQHF.

Note on this clone: Read coverage stops 3 residues before the CDR3 terminus; the germline J gene supplies the remainder. V usage is TRBV20-1 and J usage is TRBJ2-7, with D possibly matching TRBD1 (6 bases). This CDR3 comprises 13 residues. V shed 0 bases and J shed 0 bases, with 6 bases lying between them. Germline CDR1 is DFQATT and CDR2 is SNEGSKA (reference sequence). CDR3: CSAREDSSYEQYF. CDR3 bases read: TGCAGTGCTAGAGAGGACAGCTCCTACGAG.

About this clone: The read ends 3 residues before the CDR3 terminus; that terminus is restored from the germline J gene. The chain employs TRBV13 and TRBJ1-3; a weak D match, TRBD1 (5 bases). CDR3 length: 16 amino acids. The germline V gene has CDR1 PRHDT and CDR2 FYEKMQ (reference sequence). V was clipped by 2 bases and J by 1 base, with 12 bases between them. The CDR3 spells CASSLTEGLSGNTIYF. The CDR3 bases that were read are TGTGCCAGCAGCTTAACGGAGGGACTTTCTGGAAACACC.

About this clone: Relative to the germline gene, one junction end is altered; a read error may explain this. The CDR3 end lies 3 residues beyond the end of the read and is filled in from the germline J gene. Other DNA sequences in the same sample also yield this CDR3. The chain couples TRBV10-3 to TRBJ1-3; 7 bases match TRBD1. Looked up from germline, CDR1 is ENHRY and CDR2 is SYGVKD. This CDR3 has 15 amino acids. CDR3 DNA (partial): TGTGCCATCAGAGCAGGACAGGCGGCTGGAAACACT. It translates to CAIRAGQAAGNT. The complete CDR3 protein is CAIRAGQAAGNTIYF.